These T cell receptor beta chains were read from a single sample in a study of blood T cell repertoires in COVID-19. TCRdb's copy holds only in-frame clones and misses some; the assay was immunoSEQ multiplex PCR. Of about 150,000 clones detected, around 86% appear once; the ten largest clones hold about 6.5%. The sequenced sample was peripheral blood. All receptors come from a man older than 75 with acute or convalescent COVID-19. CDR3s include the opening cysteine and the closing phenylalanine or tryptophan. The D gene is left open where the match is weak. Clone size, where shown, is once, few, many, or a class for clones that have expanded.

>TRBJ2-2|-|TRBD2|TRBV28
CASGTSGLNTGELFF
TGTGCCAGCGGAACTAGCGGGTTAAACACCGGGGAGCTGTTTTTT
>TRBJ2-7|once|-|TRBV6-5
CASSYRGQRAYEQYF
TGTGCCAGCAGTTACCGTGGACAGAGGGCCTACGAGCAGTACTTC
>TRBJ2-7|-|TRBD1|TRBV6-1
CASSELTGGLFYEQYF
TGTGCCAGCAGTGAATTGACAGGGGGACTATTCTACGAGCAGTACTTC
>TRBJ1-1|-|TRBD1|TRBV28
CASREGAQTEAFF
TGTGCCAGCAGGGAGGGGGCGCAAACTGAAGCTTTCTTT
>TRBJ1-2|-|-|TRBV3-1/TRBV3-2
CASSPRRQSYGYTF
TGTGCCAGCAGCCCCCGAAGACAGAGCTATGGCTACACCTTC
>TRBJ2-3|-|TRBD1|TRBV9
CASTRGQAKYTDTQYF
TGTGCCAGCACCAGAGGACAGGCGAAATACACAGATACGCAGTATTTT
>TRBJ1-1|-|TRBD1|TRBV6-6
CASTSGQGAGNTEAFF
TGTGCCAGCACCTCTGGGCAGGGGGCCGGGAACACTGAAGCTTTCTTT
>TRBJ1-5|few|-|TRBV27
CASREGQISNQPQHF
TGTGCCAGCCGGGAAGGACAGATTAGCAATCAGCCCCAGCATTTT
>TRBJ2-5|-|-|TRBV7-9
CASSLAGGQETQYF
TGTGCCAGCAGCTTAGCCGGAGGGCAAGAGACCCAGTACTTC
>TRBJ1-3|-|TRBD1|TRBV2
CASKTGVLGNTIYF
TGTGCCAGCAAGACAGGGGTGCTTGGAAACACCATATATTTT
>TRBJ2-1|-|TRBD1|TRBV18
CASRGPNSYNEQFF
TGTGCCAGCAGGGGGCCCAACTCCTACAATGAGCAGTTCTTC
>TRBJ1-2|-|-|TRBV2
CASSEEGDYGYTF
TGTGCCAGCAGTGAAGAAGGGGACTATGGCTACACCTTC
>TRBJ1-2|-|TRBD1|TRBV6-5
CASSRGSDYGYTF
TGTGCCAGCAGCAGGGGGTCCGACTATGGCTACACCTTC
>TRBJ2-7|-|-|TRBV7-6
CASSLVKGPNYEQYF
TGTGCCAGCAGCTTAGTGAAGGGGCCAAACTACGAGCAGTACTTC
>TRBJ1-3|-|TRBD1|TRBV10-2
CASCRDRGLENTIYF
TGCGCCAGCTGCCGGGACAGGGGTCTGGAAAACACCATATATTTT
>TRBJ2-5|-|TRBD1|TRBV29-1
CSGWDRGIQETQYF
TGCAGCGGTTGGGACAGGGGGATTCAAGAGACCCAGTACTTC
>TRBJ2-6|-|TRBD2|TRBV5-6
CASSLTSGDSGANVLTF
TGTGCCAGCAGCTTGACTAGCGGGGACTCTGGGGCCAACGTCCTGACTTTC
>TRBJ2-7|-|TRBD1|TRBV12-3/TRBV12-4
CATGQGEFYEQYF
TGTGCCACCGGACAGGGGGAATTCTACGAGCAGTACTTC
>TRBJ1-4|-|TRBD1|TRBV7-9
CASSRDRGAEKLFF
TGTGCCAGCAGCCGGGACAGGGGTGCAGAAAAACTGTTTTTT
>TRBJ2-1|-|-|TRBV30
CAWSVRGGPANEQFF
TGTGCCTGGAGTGTACGTGGTGGGCCGGCGAATGAGCAGTTCTTC
>TRBJ2-1|once|-|TRBV18
CASSAGARDEQFF
TGTGCCAGCTCAGCGGGGGCAAGGGATGAGCAGTTCTTC
>TRBJ2-1|-|-|TRBV9
CASTRPGHSEQFF
TGTGCCAGCACACGGCCAGGGCATAGTGAGCAGTTCTTC
>TRBJ2-7|once|-|TRBV6-5
CASSYQGGPYEQYF
TGTGCCAGCAGTTACCAGGGGGGACCCTACGAGCAGTACTTC
>TRBJ1-6|few|-|TRBV27
CASSMYGGSPLHF
TGTGCCAGCAGTATGTATGGCGGTTCACCCCTCCACTTT
>TRBJ2-3|-|TRBD2|TRBV4-2
CASSWDPSGGTDTQYF
TGTGCCAGCAGCTGGGACCCTAGCGGGGGCACAGATACGCAGTATTTT
>TRBJ2-3|-|TRBD2|TRBV24-1
CATSEFGGGRTDTQYF
TGTGCCACCAGTGAGTTTGGGGGGGGTAGGACAGATACGCAGTATTTT
>TRBJ2-2|-|-|TRBV12-3/TRBV12-4
CASCRGTGELFF
TGTGCCAGCTGTAGGGGAACCGGGGAGCTGTTTTTT
>TRBJ1-2|-|TRBD1|TRBV11-2
CASSGQGFYYGYTF
TGTGCCAGCAGCGGACAGGGATTTTACTATGGCTACACCTTC
>TRBJ1-2|few|TRBD1|TRBV28
CASRGDSFYGYTF
TGTGCCAGCAGGGGGGACAGCTTCTATGGCTACACCTTC
>TRBJ1-6|-|-|TRBV11-2
CASSPGFASPLHF
TGTGCCAGCAGCCCAGGTTTCGCTTCACCCCTCCACTTT
>TRBJ1-3|few|-|TRBV7-9
CASSLAGQLSSGNTIYF
TGTGCCAGCAGCTTAGCGGGACAACTCTCCTCTGGAAACACCATATATTTT
>TRBJ2-5|-|TRBD2|TRBV11-2
CASRLGTSGRRETQYF
TGTGCCAGCAGACTCGGGACTAGCGGGAGGAGGGAGACCCAGTACTTC
>TRBJ2-5|-|TRBD1|TRBV11-1
CASSLNRGIQETQYF
TGTGCCAGCAGCTTAAACAGGGGGATCCAAGAGACCCAGTACTTC
>TRBJ2-5|once|TRBD2|TRBV9
CASSGTSGSKETQYF
TGTGCCAGCAGCGGGACTAGCGGGAGCAAAGAGACCCAGTACTTC
>TRBJ1-3|-|-|TRBV18
CASSPPLAGNTIYF
TGTGCCAGCTCACCACCTCTAGCTGGAAACACCATATATTTT
>TRBJ2-5|-|TRBD2|TRBV3-1/TRBV3-2
CASSPSVGLRDQETQYF
TGTGCCAGCAGCCCATCCGTGGGACTACGGGACCAAGAGACCCAGTACTTC
>TRBJ2-3|-|-|TRBV21-1
CASSRRTGADTQYF
TGTGCCAGCAGCCGCCGAACAGGGGCAGATACGCAGTATTTT
>TRBJ2-7|-|TRBD1|TRBV7-2
CASSMQGAREQYF
TGTGCCAGCAGCATGCAGGGGGCGCGTGAGCAGTACTTC
>TRBJ2-7|-|TRBD2|TRBV27
CASSLVGTSSYEQYF
TGTGCCAGCAGTTTAGTCGGGACTAGCTCCTACGAGCAGTACTTC
>TRBJ1-2|-|-|TRBV3-1/TRBV3-2
CASSQGDIPNYGYTF
TGTGCCAGCAGCCAAGGGGACATTCCTAACTATGGCTACACCTTC
>TRBJ2-1|-|TRBD2|TRBV24-1
CATSLGGEGPYNEQFF
TGTGCCACCAGCCTTGGGGGGGAGGGCCCCTACAATGAGCAGTTCTTC
>TRBJ2-7|-|-|TRBV6-1
CASSERGLYEQYF
TGTGCCAGCAGTGAACGGGGGTTATACGAGCAGTACTTC
>TRBJ2-7|-|TRBD2|TRBV2
CASSGGGTYEQYF
TGTGCCAGCAGTGGGGGGGGGACCTACGAGCAGTACTTC
>TRBJ1-5|-|-|TRBV5-1
CASSLAPSNQPQHF
TGCGCCAGCAGCTTGGCCCCGTCTAATCAGCCCCAGCATTTT
>TRBJ2-1|once|-|TRBV12-3/TRBV12-4
CASSLRGNEQFF
TGTGCCAGCAGTTTGAGAGGAAACGAGCAGTTCTTC
>TRBJ2-5|-|-|TRBV5-4
CASSLGVIQETQYF
TGTGCCAGCAGCTTAGGGGTGATCCAAGAGACCCAGTACTTC
>TRBJ2-2|few|-|TRBV10-3
CAISEPGTGELFF
TGTGCCATCAGTGAGCCGGGGACCGGGGAGCTGTTTTTT
>TRBJ2-1|-|TRBD2|TRBV19
CASTFLGAGGYNEQFF
TGTGCCAGTACCTTCTTGGGGGCGGGGGGCTACAATGAGCAGTTCTTC
>TRBJ2-7|-|TRBD2|TRBV5-1
CASSFRLAGTSIHEQYF
TGCGCCAGCAGCTTTAGACTAGCGGGGACGTCAATCCACGAGCAGTACTTC
>TRBJ2-7|-|TRBD1|TRBV4-1
CASSQDQGAHYEQYF
TGCGCCAGCAGCCAAGATCAGGGGGCCCACTACGAGCAGTACTTC
>TRBJ2-5|-|-|TRBV18
CASSLTNQETQYF
TGTGCCAGCTCCCTGACTAACCAAGAGACCCAGTACTTC
>TRBJ2-3|-|-|TRBV5-4
CASSPSPGNTDTQYF
TGTGCCAGCAGCCCTTCTCCGGGGAACACAGATACGCAGTATTTT